These 30 T cell receptor beta chains were all obtained from the same sample, sequenced in a study of T cell changes during pregnancy in multiple sclerosis. The assay was immunoSEQ multiplex PCR, and TCRdb's table has in-frame clones only and misses some. In the table there are 50,000 or so clones, approximately 92% of which are singletons. The sample in question was CD4+ T cells from peripheral blood mononuclear cells, obtained after pregnancy. Receptors were obtained from a female donor with multiple sclerosis, enrolled in a pregnancy study.

V gene TRBV4-3 combines with J gene TRBJ2-7, with 7 bases lining up with TRBD2. The CDR3 extends over 14 amino acids. Germline CDR1 LGHNA, CDR2 YSLEER. Germline trimming cut 4 bases from V and 1 base from J; bases unmatched to any gene: 4. CDR3 amino acids: CASSRQRDSYEQYF. Here the CDR3 DNA reads TGCGCCAGCAGCCGGCAGCGGGATTCCTACGAGCAGTACTTC.

J is TRBJ2-1 and V is TRBV5-8; D might be TRBD2 (6 bases). Germline lookup yields CDR1 SGHTS and CDR2 YDEGEE. Trimming took off 3 bases at V and 5 bases at J, with 9 bases between the two ends. The CDR3 totals 13 residues. The CDR3 bases are TGTGCCAGCAGCTGGGGGGAGAACAATGAGCAGTTCTTC. This translates into CASSWGENNEQFF.

The V and J genes are TRBV7-2 and TRBJ2-2; 9 positions agree with TRBD2. CDR3 length: 17 amino acids. V was clipped by 5 bases and J by 4 bases; unmatched bases: 11. Germline CDR1 and CDR2: SGHTA and FQGNSA. The CDR3 nucleotides are TGTGCCAGCAGCCCCCTCTTAAGCGGGAGGTTCACCGGGGAGCTGTTTTTT. Amino acid sequence: CASSPLLSGRFTGELFF.

The chain combines TRBV4-1 with TRBJ2-2; D might be TRBD1 (5 bases). The germline V gene has CDR1 MGHRA and CDR2 YSYEKL. The V end lost 0 bases, the J end lost 1 base, and 6 bases lay between the germline ends. This CDR3 spans 15 amino acids. The CDR3 nucleotides are TGCGCCAGCAGCCAAGATGGACAGAACACCGGGGAGCTGTTTTTT. This encodes CASSQDGQNTGELFF.

The chain has TRBV19 and TRBJ1-5, with 7 bases lining up with TRBD1. CDR1 is LNHDA, CDR2 SQIVND, per germline (reference sequence). V was pared by 9 bases and J by 2 bases, with 10 bases of the junction left unmatched. The CDR3 contains 15 residues. CDR3 protein: CASKDDRAGNQPQHF. The CDR3 nucleotides read TGTGCCAGCAAAGACGACAGGGCTGGCAATCAGCCCCAGCATTTT.

The chain has TRBV9 and TRBJ2-3; no clear D gene. The V gene's germline CDR1 is SGDLS and CDR2 YYNGEE. This CDR3 is built from 13 residues. With 0 bases removed from V and 8 bases from J, the gap between germline ends came to 10 bases. CDR3 region: CASSVDATGTQYF. CDR3 DNA sequence: TGTGCCAGCAGCGTAGACGCAACCGGTACGCAGTATTTT.

The chain joins TRBV29-1 to TRBJ2-3; D gene ambiguous. Germline-derived CDR1 and CDR2 are SQVTM and ANQGSEA. The CDR3 spans 13 residues. V lost 3 bases and J 1 base, leaving 8 bases between the germline ends. The CDR3 DNA sequence: TGCAGCGTTGATACCGGAGGCACAGATACGCAGTATTTT. Protein: CSVDTGGTDTQYF.

The chain has TRBV19 and TRBJ2-5; 11 bases fit TRBD1. The germline gives CDR1 LNHDA, CDR2 SQIVND (reference sequence). V lost 1 base and J lost 7; bases outside the gene matches: 8. The CDR3 consists of 16 residues. The CDR3, as DNA: TGTGCCAGTAGTATAGTCACGGACAGGGGGCAGGGGACCCAGTACTTC. Amino acids: CASSIVTDRGQGTQYF. The variable domain in full, completed from reference TRBV19 and TRBJ2-5, reads DGGITQSPKYLFRKEGQNVTLSCEQNLNHDAMYWYRQDPGQGLRLIYYSQIVNDFQKGDIAEGYSVSREKKESFPLTVTSAQKNPTAFYLCASSIVTDRGQGTQYFGPGTRLLVL.

The rearrangement links TRBV4-3 to TRBJ1-2, with 8 bases identical to TRBD1. CDR3 size: 14 residues. The V and J ends lost 1 base and 7 bases, in that order; junction bases with no gene match: 5. CDR1 and CDR2 (germline): LGHNA, YSLEER. The CDR3 reads CASSQAGQGVGYTF. The DNA of the CDR3 is TGCGCCAGCAGCCAAGCAGGACAGGGTGTTGGCTACACCTTC.

This clone was picked up one time. The chain couples TRBV5-5 to TRBJ2-7; possible D gene TRBD1, 5 bases. The CDR3 is made up of 14 amino acids. The V gene lost 0 bases and the J gene lost 0 bases, with 7 bases spanning the gap. CDR1 is SGHKS, CDR2 YYEKEE, per germline (reference sequence). The CDR3 DNA sequence: TGTGCCAGCAGCTTGGTGACAGTCTCCTACGAGCAGTACTTC. Protein sequence: CASSLVTVSYEQYF.

This chain links TRBV20-1 with TRBJ1-2; no definite D call. Germline lookup yields CDR1 DFQATT and CDR2 SNEGSKA (reference sequence). The ends were cut back, 0 bases at V and 11 bases at J, with 10 bases in the middle. The CDR3 totals 11 residues. This chain's CDR3 is CSARDHIMYTF. CDR3 sequence (DNA): TGCAGTGCTAGAGATCACATTATGTACACCTTC.

The chain uses TRBV19 and TRBJ1-5; D is unresolved. The CDR3 contains 15 residues. Germline lookup yields CDR1 LNHDA and CDR2 SQIVND (reference sequence). With 1 base removed from V and 2 bases from J, the gap between germline ends came to 9 bases. The CDR3 DNA sequence: TGTGCCAGTAGTATAGTCGGGGTTCGCAATCAGCCCCAGCATTTT. Its protein product is CASSIVGVRNQPQHF.

V and J are TRBV7-9 and TRBJ2-2, with D perhaps matching TRBD2 (5 bases). CDR3 length: 15 residues. Germline V gene sequence: CDR1 SEHNR, CDR2 FQNEAQ (reference sequence). Trimming pared 0 bases from V and 1 base from J, leaving 6 bases between. CDR3 in DNA: TGTGCCAGCAGCTTAGCCGGGATGAACACCGGGGAGCTGTTTTTT. Its protein is CASSLAGMNTGELFF.

The rearrangement joins TRBV9 to TRBJ2-1; 11 bases fit TRBD2. Trimming removed 4 bases from V and 4 bases from J; junction bases left unmatched: 7. This CDR3 spans 16 amino acids. The germline gives CDR1 SGDLS, CDR2 YYNGEE. The CDR3: CASSSYGTSGYNEQFF. In nucleotides, the CDR3 is TGTGCCAGCAGCTCTTACGGGACTAGCGGTTACAATGAGCAGTTCTTC. Combining the CDR3 with reference TRBV9 and TRBJ2-1 gives the whole variable domain DSGVTQTPKHLITATGQRVTLRCSPRSGDLSVYWYQQSLDQGLQFLIQYYNGEERAKGNILERFSAQQFPDLHSELNLSSLELGDSALYFCASSSYGTSGYNEQFFGPGTRLTVL.

The gene calls are TRBV6-1 and TRBJ2-6; D gene unclear. The V end was cut by 4 bases, the J end by 1 base, with 11 bases between. Germline CDR1 is MNHNS and CDR2 is SASEGT. The CDR3 consists of 16 residues. The CDR3 sequence: CASSGALGSGANVLTF. CDR3 in DNA: TGTGCCAGCAGTGGGGCACTTGGGTCTGGGGCCAACGTCCTGACTTTC.

V and J are TRBV6-5 and TRBJ2-7; 10 bases align to TRBD1. CDR1 is MNHEY and CDR2 is SVGAGI in the germline V gene. The CDR3 extends over 15 amino acids. Losses at the gene ends were 6 bases for V and 4 bases for J; bases not matched to a gene: 9. DNA for the CDR3: TGTGCCAGCAGCTCACCGGGACAGGGGAAATACGAGCAGTACTTC. Translated, it gives CASSSPGQGKYEQYF.

The chain uses TRBV6-5 and TRBJ1-5, with D maybe TRBD1 (5 bases). V lost 4 bases to trimming and J lost 2 bases, with 12 bases between them. CDR3 length: 15 residues. Per the germline V gene, CDR1 is MNHEY and CDR2 is SVGAGI. The CDR3 region has the DNA TGTGCCAGCAGTTTCGACAGAGGAGGCAATCAGCCCCAGCATTTT. As protein: CASSFDRGGNQPQHF.

V usage is TRBV18 and J usage is TRBJ2-5; 13 bases line up with TRBD2. Germline trimming cut 8 bases from V and 4 bases from J; bases unmatched to any gene: 13. Germline loops: CDR1 KGHSH, CDR2 LQKENI. This CDR3 spans 17 amino acids. CDR3 sequence (DNA): TGTGCCAGCGCCATTATAGGGACTAGCGGGACGAGAGAGACCCAGTACTTC. Translated: CASAIIGTSGTRETQYF.

The chain recombines TRBV19 with TRBJ1-5, with 8 nucleotides matching TRBD1. CDR1 is LNHDA and CDR2 is SQIVND in the germline V gene (reference sequence). Losses at the gene ends were 7 bases for V and 3 bases for J; bases not matched to a gene: 8. This CDR3 contains 15 residues. For the CDR3, the DNA is TGTGCCAGTACCGGGGACAGGTCCTCCAATCAGCCCCAGCATTTT. As protein: CASTGDRSSNQPQHF.

The gene calls are TRBV2 and TRBJ1-4; no clear D. Germline V gene data show CDR1 as SNHLY and CDR2 as FYNNEI. The CDR3 is 14 residues long. V was clipped by 6 bases and J by 1 base, with 9 bases between them. The CDR3 protein is CASRVQQTNEKLFF. Here the CDR3 DNA reads TGTGCCAGCAGAGTACAGCAAACTAATGAAAAACTGTTTTTT.

The chain employs TRBV30 and TRBJ1-5; the D gene is possibly TRBD1 (6 bases). The germline gives CDR1 GTSNPN, CDR2 SVGIG (reference sequence). Trimming shortened V by 1 base and J by 7 bases, and 11 bases separated the two germline ends. The CDR3 covers 13 residues. CDR3 protein: CAWSGDTLQPQHF. CDR3 coding DNA: TGTGCCTGGAGTGGGGACACACTCCAGCCCCAGCATTTT.

The chain is built from TRBV5-4 and TRBJ1-1; D perhaps matches TRBD1 (5 bases). Deletions cut 4 bases from V and 3 bases from J, with 16 bases between. CDR3 length: 15 amino acids. CDR1 is SGHNT and CDR2 is YYREEE in the germline V gene (reference sequence). The CDR3 sequence: CASSPGGREDTEAFF. The CDR3, as DNA: TGTGCCAGCAGCCCCGGCGGCAGGGAAGACACTGAAGCTTTCTTT.

V and J are TRBV9 and TRBJ2-7; 12 bases line up with TRBD2. Germline V CDR1 and CDR2: SGDLS, YYNGEE. The length of the CDR3 is 17 residues. Trimming cost V 10 bases and J 7 bases; bases outside gene matches: 21. The DNA of the CDR3 is TGTGCCCCCCAGAGGGGGGCTAGCGGGAGGGCCGCTTATGAGCAGTACTTC. It codes for CAPQRGASGRAAYEQYF. Full variable domain (rest looked up from reference TRBV9 and TRBJ2-7): DSGVTQTPKHLITATGQRVTLRCSPRSGDLSVYWYQQSLDQGLQFLIQYYNGEERAKGNILERFSAQQFPDLHSELNLSSLELGDSALYFCAPQRGASGRAAYEQYFGPGTRLTVT.

This chain joins TRBV7-6 and TRBJ2-5; 11 positions agree with TRBD2. The CDR3 loop spans 17 amino acids. The germline gives CDR1 SGHVS, CDR2 FNYEAQ. With V trimmed by 7 bases and J by 5 bases, 15 bases remained unmatched. The CDR3 nucleotides are TGTGCCAGCACAGAGACTAGCGGGATCCAGTTAACGGAGACCCAGTACTTC. The encoded protein is CASTETSGIQLTETQYF.

The gene calls are TRBV5-6 and TRBJ1-1; perhaps TRBD1 as D (5 bases). This CDR3 spans 15 amino acids. The germline CDR1 and CDR2 sequences are SGHDT and YYEEEE. The V and J ends lost 4 bases and 1 base respectively, with 14 bases between them. The DNA for the CDR3 is TGTGCCAGCAGCGGGGCCGGGAGGAAGAACACTGAAGCTTTCTTT. This codes for CASSGAGRKNTEAFF. Combining the CDR3 with reference TRBV5-6 and TRBJ1-1 gives the whole variable domain DAGVTQSPTHLIKTRGQQVTLRCSPKSGHDTVSWYQQALGQGPQFIFQYYEEEERQRGNFPDRFSGHQFPNYSSELNVNALLLGDSALYLCASSGAGRKNTEAFFGQGTRLTVV.

This clone appeared a few times. The gene calls are TRBV6-6 and TRBJ1-2; tentative D call: TRBD1 (5 bases). Germline CDR1 is MNHNY and CDR2 is SVGAGI (reference sequence). V lost 7 bases, J lost 8 bases, and 14 bases lay in between. The CDR3 sequence is 12 residues long. CDR3: CASNGASAGYTF. The CDR3 bases are TGTGCCAGCAATGGGGCCTCCGCCGGCTACACCTTC.

This chain joins TRBV21-1 and TRBJ2-1; no DNA check was done on the table's D call, TRBD2. TRBV21-1 corresponds to a pseudogene. This CDR3 is built from 16 residues. CDR3 residues: CASSNSTSGIYNEQFF. The CDR3 region has the DNA TGTGCCAGCAGCAATAGTACTAGCGGGATCTACAATGAGCAGTTCTTC.

The chain combines TRBV7-2 with TRBJ2-7, with TRBD2 matching 7 bases. Germline lookup yields CDR1 SGHTA and CDR2 FQGNSA. Trimming took 2 bases from V and 2 from J; bases not matched to a gene: 9. The CDR3 sequence is 16 residues long. CDR3 in DNA: TGTGCCAGCAGCTTAACATCAGCGGGGCCTACCTACGAGCAGTACTTC. As protein: CASSLTSAGPTYEQYF.

This chain joins TRBV19 and TRBJ2-3; 7 bases fit TRBD2. V lost 4 bases to trimming and J lost 0 bases; unmatched junction nucleotides: 4. CDR3 length equals 15 residues. The germline V gene has CDR1 LNHDA and CDR2 SQIVND (reference sequence). In nucleotides, the CDR3 is TGTGCCAGTAGTAGGTTTAGCGGGAGCACAGATACGCAGTATTTT. It translates to CASSRFSGSTDTQYF. Variable domain in full (rest from reference TRBV19 and TRBJ2-3): DGGITQSPKYLFRKEGQNVTLSCEQNLNHDAMYWYRQDPGQGLRLIYYSQIVNDFQKGDIAEGYSVSREKKESFPLTVTSAQKNPTAFYLCASSRFSGSTDTQYFGPGTRLTVL.

This chain connects TRBV5-1 to TRBJ2-1, with 8 positions matching TRBD1. The CDR3 length is 16 residues. The germline gives CDR1 SGHRS, CDR2 YFSETQ. J was trimmed by 7 bases and V by 0 bases; bases with no gene match: 9. CDR3 DNA sequence: TGCGCCAGCAGCTTGGGGACAGGGTCCCGGTGGAATGAGCAGTTCTTC. It codes for CASSLGTGSRWNEQFF.